These 20 T cell receptor beta chains originate from one sample sequenced in a study of vaccination and CD4 T cells after COVID-19. The time point: late sampling 161 to 241 days after vaccination in a few convalescent patients. Treatment denoted: 10-day PBMC culture with coronavirus spike peptide pools or control peptides (ViraFEST assay). CD4+ T cells that had been cultured provided DNA sequenced with the Oncomine TCR Beta short-read assay. TCRdb passed the PCR reads through MiXCR, listing each CDR3 protein once. The profile shows under 30,000 distinct CDR3 sequences, approximately 40% of them singletons. These receptors' targets are unknown. The input for sequencing was CD4+ T cells from blood, cultured in vitro, taken about 7 months after SARS-CoV-2 vaccination. These receptors were taken from a human donor who had recovered from COVID-19.

V is TRBV28 and J is TRBJ2-1; 14 bases agree with TRBD2. This CDR3 is 19 amino acids long. Germline-derived CDR1 and CDR2 are MDHEN and SYDVKM. V trimming: 2 bases; J trimming: 10 bases; junction bases outside the gene matches: 16. CDR3 loop: CASSLQGLAGDGDLGEQFF. CDR3 sequence (DNA): TGTGCCAGCAGTTTACAGGGACTAGCGGGAGACGGGGACTTGGGAGAGCAGTTCTTC. The full variable domain, with the rest looked up from reference TRBV28 and TRBJ2-1, is DVKVTQSSRYLVKRTGEKVFLECVQDMDHENMFWYRQDPGLGLRLIYFSYDVKMKEKGDIPEGYSVSREKKERFSLILESASTNQTSMYLCASSLQGLAGDGDLGEQFFGPGTRLTVL.

This chain connects TRBV6-5 to TRBJ2-2; 14 bases align to TRBD2. Germline V gene sequence: CDR1 MNHEY, CDR2 SVGAGI. The CDR3 is 16 amino acids. V was clipped by 4 bases and J by 7 bases; unmatched bases: 5. For the CDR3, the DNA is TGTGCCAGCAGTTTGGGACTAGCGGGAGCGCACGGGGAGCTGTTTTTT. Its translation: CASSLGLAGAHGELFF.

This chain links TRBV7-9 with TRBJ2-5; D may correspond to TRBD1 or TRBD2 (5 bases each). V lost 5 bases and J lost 5, with 15 bases in between. Germline assignment: CDR1 SEHNR and CDR2 FQNEAQ (reference sequence). The length of the CDR3 is 14 residues. CDR3 region: CASSVRDPMETQYF. The CDR3 nucleotides are TGTGCCAGCAGCGTCCGGGACCCGATGGAGACCCAGTACTTC.

The V and J genes are TRBV7-9 and TRBJ2-1; weak D call: TRBD1 (5 bases). Looked up from germline, CDR1 is SEHNR and CDR2 is FQNEAQ (reference sequence). The CDR3 consists of 13 residues. V lost 3 bases to trimming and J lost 6 bases, with 9 bases between them. CDR3 sequence reads: CASSLLGPNEQFF. The CDR3 DNA sequence: TGTGCCAGCAGCTTGTTGGGGCCCAATGAGCAGTTCTTC.

The rearrangement joins TRBV7-6 to TRBJ2-2; 10 nucleotides line up with TRBD2. V lost 4 bases to trimming and J lost 4 bases; unmatched junction nucleotides: 6. CDR1 and CDR2 from the germline V gene are SGHVS and FNYEAQ. CDR3 length equals 16 residues. In DNA form, the CDR3 reads TGTGCCAGCAGCTACAGGACTAGCGGAACCACCGGGGAGCTGTTTTTT. This encodes CASSYRTSGTTGELFF. Full variable domain (outside the CDR3, taken from reference TRBV7-6 and TRBJ2-2): GAGVSQSPRYKVTKRGQDVALRCDPISGHVSLYWYRQALGQGPEFLTYFNYEAQQDKSGLPNDRFSAERPEGSISTLTIQRTEQRDSAMYRCASSYRTSGTTGELFFGEGSRLTVL.

There are a few counts of this clonotype. This chain links TRBV27 with TRBJ2-3; either TRBD1 or TRBD2 may fit D (5 bases each). The CDR3 covers 12 residues. Germline loops: CDR1 MNHEY, CDR2 SMNVEV (reference sequence). V lost 2 bases to trimming and J lost 13 bases, with 13 bases between them. The CDR3 region has the DNA TGTGCCAGCAGTTTAAGGGGAGAAAAGGAGTATTTT. Its translation is CASSLRGEKEYF.

V gene TRBV6-1 combines with J gene TRBJ2-7, with 8 bases fitting TRBD1. The germline gives CDR1 MNHNS, CDR2 SASEGT. The trim removed 6 bases at V and 9 bases at J, leaving 10 bases unmatched. The CDR3 length is 13 residues. CDR3 sequence (DNA): TGTGCCAGCAGCCAGCAGGGGGCGAGGGTGCAGTACTTC. Translating it yields CASSQQGARVQYF.

V gene TRBV19 combines with J gene TRBJ2-3; a weak D match, TRBD1 (5 bases). Germline V gene lookup returns CDR1 LNHDA and CDR2 SQIVND (reference sequence). Trimming took 10 bases from V and 2 from J, leaving 10 bases between them. The CDR3 consists of 12 residues. CDR3 sequence: CATRDSTDTQYF. CDR3 in DNA: TGTGCCACCAGGGATTCCACAGATACGCAGTATTTT. Looking up the rest from reference TRBV19 and TRBJ2-3 gives the full variable domain: DGGITQSPKYLFRKEGQNVTLSCEQNLNHDAMYWYRQDPGQGLRLIYYSQIVNDFQKGDIAEGYSVSREKKESFPLTVTSAQKNPTAFYLCATRDSTDTQYFGPGTRLTVL.

The chain links TRBV20-1 to TRBJ2-7; 11 nucleotides align to TRBD2. The CDR3 runs 16 residues. J lost 4 bases, V lost 5 bases, and 13 bases had no gene match. CDR1 DFQATT and CDR2 SNEGSKA come from the germline V gene (reference sequence). In DNA, the CDR3 is TGCAGTGCTGGGCTAGCGGGAGGCCCCAACGCGTACGAGCAGTACTTC. This sequence encodes CSAGLAGGPNAYEQYF.

The rearrangement joins TRBV7-2 to TRBJ2-3; no clear D. The CDR3 loop spans 13 amino acids. Trimming removed 2 bases at V and 1 base at J, with 4 bases between. Germline CDR1 is SGHTA and CDR2 is FQGNSA. The CDR3 sequence: CASSLYGTDTQYF. Written as DNA, the CDR3 is TGTGCCAGCAGCTTATATGGCACAGATACGCAGTATTTT.

The chain combines TRBV10-3 with TRBJ2-6; D uncertain. There are 15 residues in the CDR3. Between the trimmed V and J ends, which lost 3 bases and 1 base, there was a span of 7 bases. CDR1 is ENHRY, CDR2 SYGVKD, per germline. The CDR3 region is CAISERASGANVLTF. The CDR3 DNA sequence: TGTGCCATCAGTGAAAGGGCGTCTGGGGCCAACGTCCTGACTTTC.

This clonotype was recorded a few times. The chain recombines TRBV12-3 or TRBV12-4 with TRBJ2-3; unclear D gene. CDR3 size: 14 residues. The V and J ends lost 4 bases and 0 bases respectively, with 8 bases between them. CDR3 loop: CASSSSRSTDTQYF. DNA of the CDR3: TGTGCCAGCAGTTCGAGCAGAAGCACAGATACGCAGTATTTT.

The chain recombines TRBV19 with TRBJ2-1; D uncertain. There are 13 residues in the CDR3. V gave up 3 bases and J gave up 4 bases, with 7 bases separating them. The germline gives CDR1 LNHDA, CDR2 SQIVND (reference sequence). The CDR3 region has the DNA TGTGCCAGTAGTATTTTAGGGTACAATGAGCAGTTCTTC. The encoded protein is CASSILGYNEQFF. The entire variable domain, with the rest obtained from reference TRBV19 and TRBJ2-1, is as follows: DGGITQSPKYLFRKEGQNVTLSCEQNLNHDAMYWYRQDPGQGLRLIYYSQIVNDFQKGDIAEGYSVSREKKESFPLTVTSAQKNPTAFYLCASSILGYNEQFFGPGTRLTVL.

This clonotype has only a few counts. The gene calls are TRBV28 and TRBJ1-5, with 7 positions matching TRBD1. The CDR3 covers 13 residues. Trimming at V came to 5 bases and at J to 5 bases, leaving 3 bases not matched to a gene. The V gene's germline CDR1 is MDHEN and CDR2 SYDVKM. CDR3: CASSRQGYQPQHF. The CDR3 DNA reads TGTGCCAGCAGTCGACAGGGATATCAGCCCCAGCATTTT.

This clonotype counts as medium-sized. The chain combines TRBV20-1 with TRBJ2-3; D perhaps matches TRBD1 (6 bases). Trimming cost V 0 bases and J 2 bases, with 12 bases left between them. This CDR3 is built from 15 residues. CDR1 is DFQATT, CDR2 SNEGSKA, per germline (reference sequence). For the CDR3, the DNA is TGCAGTGCTAGAGACGCCGGGACACCCACAGATACGCAGTATTTT. This gives the protein CSARDAGTPTDTQYF.

By sample share, this clonotype is large. V is TRBV20-1 and J is TRBJ1-2; the D gene is possibly TRBD1 (6 bases). Trimming took off 3 bases at V and 0 bases at J, with 14 bases between the two ends. Germline V lookup: CDR1 DFQATT, CDR2 SNEGSKA (reference sequence). The length of the CDR3 is 15 residues. The CDR3 loop reads CSARARRTANYGYTF. The CDR3 nucleotides are TGCAGTGCTAGGGCCAGACGGACAGCTAACTATGGCTACACCTTC.

The rearrangement uses TRBV20-1 and TRBJ2-7; 7 positions agree with TRBD1. The CDR3 consists of 13 residues. Germline V gene data show CDR1 as DFQATT and CDR2 as SNEGSKA (reference sequence). V shed 0 bases and J 9 bases; nucleotides not matched to a gene: 8. Here the CDR3 DNA reads TGCAGTGCTAGAGATCCGACAGGGATCGGGCAGTACTTC. Amino acids: CSARDPTGIGQYF.

The chain links TRBV5-5 to TRBJ2-7, with TRBD1 identical over 9 bases. The CDR3 is 17 amino acids. V lost 1 base and J lost 0; bases outside the gene matches: 8. CDR1 is SGHKS and CDR2 is YYEKEE in the germline V gene (reference sequence). CDR3 loop: CASSLPPGQGRSYEQYF. The CDR3, as DNA: TGTGCCAGCAGCTTGCCCCCGGGACAGGGACGCTCCTACGAGCAGTACTTC.

The chain is built from TRBV7-3 and TRBJ1-1, with D uncertain. Germline V gene sequence: CDR1 SGHTA, CDR2 FQGTGA. The length of the CDR3 is 13 residues. V dropped 2 bases and J dropped 4 bases, with 8 bases sitting between them. As DNA, the CDR3 is TGTGCCAGCAGCTTAGGGTCGTTCACTGAAGCTTTCTTT. It specifies CASSLGSFTEAFF. The whole variable domain, remainder taken from reference TRBV7-3 and TRBJ1-1, is GAGVSQTPSNKVTEKGKYVELRCDPISGHTALYWYRQSLGQGPEFLIYFQGTGAADDSGLPNDRFFAVRPEGSVSTLKIQRTERGDSAVYLCASSLGSFTEAFFGQGTRLTVV.

V usage is TRBV6-1 and J usage is TRBJ2-1; TRBD2 is a possible D gene (6 bases). The germline V gene has CDR1 MNHNS and CDR2 SASEGT. Trimming removed 3 bases at V and 7 bases at J, with 13 bases between. This CDR3 is built from 14 residues. CDR3 in amino acids: CASSDPGTFNEQFF. In nucleotides, the CDR3 is TGTGCCAGCAGTGACCCCGGGACTTTTAATGAGCAGTTCTTC.